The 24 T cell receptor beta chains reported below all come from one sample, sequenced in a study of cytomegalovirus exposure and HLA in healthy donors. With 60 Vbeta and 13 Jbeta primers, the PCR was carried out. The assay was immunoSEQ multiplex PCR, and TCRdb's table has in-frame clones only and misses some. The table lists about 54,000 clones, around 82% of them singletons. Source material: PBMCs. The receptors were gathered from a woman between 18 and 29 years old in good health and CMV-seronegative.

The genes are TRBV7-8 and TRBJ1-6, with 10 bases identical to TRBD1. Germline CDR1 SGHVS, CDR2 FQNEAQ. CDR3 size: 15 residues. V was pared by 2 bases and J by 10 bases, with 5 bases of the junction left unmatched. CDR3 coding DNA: TGTGCCAGCAGCTTATCCGGGACAGGGGACTCACCCCTCCACTTT. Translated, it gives CASSLSGTGDSPLHF.

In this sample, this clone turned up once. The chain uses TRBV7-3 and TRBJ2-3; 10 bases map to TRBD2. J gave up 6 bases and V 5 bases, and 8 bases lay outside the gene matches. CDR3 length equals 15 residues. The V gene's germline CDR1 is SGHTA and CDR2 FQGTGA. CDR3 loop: CASSPPSGSSDTQYF. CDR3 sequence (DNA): TGTGCCAGCAGCCCTCCTAGCGGGAGCTCGGATACGCAGTATTTT.

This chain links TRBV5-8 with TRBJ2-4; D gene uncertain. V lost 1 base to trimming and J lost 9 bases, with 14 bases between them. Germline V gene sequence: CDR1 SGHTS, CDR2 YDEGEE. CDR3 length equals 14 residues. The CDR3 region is CASSLTRNSGIQYF. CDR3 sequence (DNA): TGTGCCAGCAGCTTGACCCGGAACTCGGGCATTCAGTACTTC.

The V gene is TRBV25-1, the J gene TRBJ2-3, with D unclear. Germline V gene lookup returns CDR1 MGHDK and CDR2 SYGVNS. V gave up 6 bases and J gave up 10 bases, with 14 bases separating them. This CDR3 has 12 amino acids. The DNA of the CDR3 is TGTGCCAGCAGCCCTCGTAGTCTTCCGCAGTATTTT. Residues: CASSPRSLPQYF.

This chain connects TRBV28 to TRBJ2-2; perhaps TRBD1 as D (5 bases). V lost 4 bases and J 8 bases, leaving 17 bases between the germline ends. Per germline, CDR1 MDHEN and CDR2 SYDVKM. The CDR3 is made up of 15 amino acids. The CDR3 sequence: CASSSSDTARGELFF. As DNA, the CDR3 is TGTGCCAGCAGTTCGTCGGACACTGCAAGGGGGGAGCTGTTTTTT.

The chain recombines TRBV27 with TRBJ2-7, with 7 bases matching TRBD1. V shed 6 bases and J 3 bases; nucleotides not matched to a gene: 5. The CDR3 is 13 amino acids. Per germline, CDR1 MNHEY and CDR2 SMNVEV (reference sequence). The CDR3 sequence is CASSPAGGYEQYF. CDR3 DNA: TGTGCCAGCAGCCCAGCAGGGGGCTACGAGCAGTACTTC.

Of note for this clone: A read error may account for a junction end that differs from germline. CDR3 sequence reads: CASSLETAYGYAF. As DNA, the CDR3 is TGTGCCAGCAGTTTAGAGACAGCCTATGGCTACGCCTTC. This sequence joins TRBV28 and TRBJ1-2; D is possibly TRBD1 (5 bases). CDR1 is MDHEN and CDR2 is SYDVKM in the germline V gene. The CDR3 length is 13 residues.

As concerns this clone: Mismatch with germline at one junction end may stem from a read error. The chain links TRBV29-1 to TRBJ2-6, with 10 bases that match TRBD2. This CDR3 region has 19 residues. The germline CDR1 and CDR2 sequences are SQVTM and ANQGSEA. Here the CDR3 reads CSVDAPLAGGGGGANGLTF. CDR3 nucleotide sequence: TGCAGCGTTGACGCCCCTTTAGCGGGAGGTGGAGGTGGGGCCAACGGCCTGACTTTC. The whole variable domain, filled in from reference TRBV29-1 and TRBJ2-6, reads SAVISQKPSRDICQRGTSLTIQCQVDSQVTMMFWYRQQPGQSLTLIATANQGSEATYESGFVIDKFPISRPNLTFSTLTVSNMSPEDSSIYLCSVDAPLAGGGGGANGLTFGAGSRLTVL.

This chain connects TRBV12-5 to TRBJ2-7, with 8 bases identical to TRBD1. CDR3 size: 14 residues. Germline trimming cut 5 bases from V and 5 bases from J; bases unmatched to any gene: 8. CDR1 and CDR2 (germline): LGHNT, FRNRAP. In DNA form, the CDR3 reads TGTGCTAGTGGTCCCGGACAGGGAAGCGACGAGCAGTACTTC. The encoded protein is CASGPGQGSDEQYF.

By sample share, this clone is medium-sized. The CDR3 DNA sequence: TGTGCCAGCAGTGAGGGCGGGAGCACAGATACGCAGTATTTT. The encoded protein is CASSEGGSTDTQYF. The V call is TRBV6-4, the J call TRBJ2-3; maybe TRBD2 (5 bases). The V gene lost 3 bases and the J gene lost 0 bases, with 7 bases spanning the gap. CDR3 length: 14 amino acids. Germline loops: CDR1 MRHNA, CDR2 SNTAGT.

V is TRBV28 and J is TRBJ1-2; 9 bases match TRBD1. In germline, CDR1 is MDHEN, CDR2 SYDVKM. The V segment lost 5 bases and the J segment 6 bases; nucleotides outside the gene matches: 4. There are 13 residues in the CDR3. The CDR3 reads CASSPQGADGYTF. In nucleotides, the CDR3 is TGTGCCAGCAGTCCACAGGGGGCGGATGGCTACACCTTC.

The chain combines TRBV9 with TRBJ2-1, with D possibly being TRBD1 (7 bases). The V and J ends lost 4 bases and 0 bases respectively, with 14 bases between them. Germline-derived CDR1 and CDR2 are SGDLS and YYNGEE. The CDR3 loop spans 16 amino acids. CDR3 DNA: TGTGCCAGCAGCCCAGGGGGGACGGGCTCCTACAATGAGCAGTTCTTC. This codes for CASSPGGTGSYNEQFF.

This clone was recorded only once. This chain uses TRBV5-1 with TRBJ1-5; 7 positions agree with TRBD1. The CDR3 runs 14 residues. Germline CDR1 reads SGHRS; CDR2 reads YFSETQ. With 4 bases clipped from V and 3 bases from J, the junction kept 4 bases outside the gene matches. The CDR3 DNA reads TGCGCCAGCAGCCAGACAGGGATCAATCAGCCCCAGCATTTT. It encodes CASSQTGINQPQHF.

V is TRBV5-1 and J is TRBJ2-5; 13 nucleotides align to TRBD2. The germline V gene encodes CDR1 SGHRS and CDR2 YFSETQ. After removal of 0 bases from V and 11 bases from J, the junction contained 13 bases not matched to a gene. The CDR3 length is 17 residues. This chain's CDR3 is CASSLGLAGGAEGEQYF. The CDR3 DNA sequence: TGCGCCAGCAGCTTGGGACTAGCGGGAGGCGCCGAAGGGGAGCAGTACTTC.

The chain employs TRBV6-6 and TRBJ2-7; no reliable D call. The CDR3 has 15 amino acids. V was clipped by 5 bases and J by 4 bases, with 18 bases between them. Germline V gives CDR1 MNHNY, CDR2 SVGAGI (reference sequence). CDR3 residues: CASSPTPRRPYEQYF. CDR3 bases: TGTGCCAGCAGTCCGACACCTCGACGGCCGTACGAGCAGTACTTC.

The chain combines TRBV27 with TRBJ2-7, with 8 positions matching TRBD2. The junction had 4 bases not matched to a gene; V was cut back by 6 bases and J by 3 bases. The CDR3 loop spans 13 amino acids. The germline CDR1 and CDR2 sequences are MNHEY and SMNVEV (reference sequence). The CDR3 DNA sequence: TGTGCCAGCAGCCCCGGGACTAGCTACGAGCAGTACTTC. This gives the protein CASSPGTSYEQYF.

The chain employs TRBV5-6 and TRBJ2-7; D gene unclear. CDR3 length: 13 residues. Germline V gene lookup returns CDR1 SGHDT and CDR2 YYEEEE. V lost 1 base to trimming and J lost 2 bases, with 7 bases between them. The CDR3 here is CASSLSGAYEQYF. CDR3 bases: TGTGCCAGCAGCTTGTCGGGTGCCTACGAGCAGTACTTC.

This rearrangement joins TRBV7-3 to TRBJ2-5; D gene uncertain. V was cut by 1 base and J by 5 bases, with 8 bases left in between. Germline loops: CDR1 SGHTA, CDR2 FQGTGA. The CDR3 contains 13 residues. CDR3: CASSLNGWETQYF. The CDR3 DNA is TGTGCCAGCAGCTTAAACGGGTGGGAGACCCAGTACTTC.

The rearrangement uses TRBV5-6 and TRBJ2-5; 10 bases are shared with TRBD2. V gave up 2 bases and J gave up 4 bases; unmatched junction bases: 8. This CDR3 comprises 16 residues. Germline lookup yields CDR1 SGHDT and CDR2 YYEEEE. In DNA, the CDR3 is TGTGCCAGCAGCTTTCCCACTAGCGGGACTAGAGAGACCCAGTACTTC. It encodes CASSFPTSGTRETQYF.

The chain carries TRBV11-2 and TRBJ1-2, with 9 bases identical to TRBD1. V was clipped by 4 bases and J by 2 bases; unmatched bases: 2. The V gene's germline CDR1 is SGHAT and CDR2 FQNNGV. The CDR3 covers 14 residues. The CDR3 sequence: CASSSGTGNYGYTF. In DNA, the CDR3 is TGTGCCAGCAGCTCAGGGACAGGGAACTATGGCTACACCTTC.

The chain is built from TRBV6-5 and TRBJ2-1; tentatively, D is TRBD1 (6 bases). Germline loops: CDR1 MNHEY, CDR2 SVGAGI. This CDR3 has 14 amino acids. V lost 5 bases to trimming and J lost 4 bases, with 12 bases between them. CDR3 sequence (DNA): TGTGCCAGCAGTGCGACAGGAGGATACAATGAGCAGTTCTTC. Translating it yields CASSATGGYNEQFF.

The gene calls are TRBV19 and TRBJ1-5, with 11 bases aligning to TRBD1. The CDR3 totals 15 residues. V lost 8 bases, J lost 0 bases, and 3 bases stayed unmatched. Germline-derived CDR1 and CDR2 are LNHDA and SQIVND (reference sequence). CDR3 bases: TGTGCCAGTGGGACAGGGGGTCATAGCAATCAGCCCCAGCATTTT. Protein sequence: CASGTGGHSNQPQHF.

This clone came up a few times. The CDR3 here is CASSEFPAGGANEQFF. CDR3 DNA sequence: TGTGCCAGCAGTGAATTTCCCGCGGGAGGGGCCAATGAGCAGTTCTTC. V is TRBV6-1 and J is TRBJ2-1; TRBD2 matches 9 bases. The CDR3 consists of 16 residues. V was clipped by 2 bases and J by 6 bases; unmatched bases: 8. Germline CDR1 is MNHNS and CDR2 is SASEGT.

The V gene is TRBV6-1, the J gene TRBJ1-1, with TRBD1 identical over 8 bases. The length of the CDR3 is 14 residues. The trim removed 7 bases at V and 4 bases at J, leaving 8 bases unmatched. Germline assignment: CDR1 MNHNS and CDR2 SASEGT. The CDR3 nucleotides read TGTGCCAGCACCGCCTCCACAGGGGGCACTGAAGCTTTCTTT. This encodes CASTASTGGTEAFF.